This TCR beta chain was identified in a study of CD8+CD57+ T cells in acquired aplastic anemia (dated by TCRdb to between 2017 and 2018). Regarding the research as a whole: Extracted DNA from sorted CD4+ and CD8+ cells averaged about 3 ug, ranging from roughly 0.19 to 27.4 ug. CD8+CD57+ expansion was defined as a frequency above the mean frequency observed in healthy subjects.

CDR1 and CDR2 were assigned from the germline V gene as SGHVS and FQNEAQ. V is shortened by 4 bases, J by 1 base, and the region joining them spans 10 bases. Counted from cysteine to phenylalanine, this CDR3 has 14 amino acids. Only CDR3 DNA remains: 42 bases, in frame from the first base. TCR beta VDJ combination and CDR3 sequence profiling used genomic DNA as the template. An Illumina HiSeq 2000 was the platform used for TCR repertoire sequencing. The authors processed their data as follows. TRBV/TRBJ rearrangement plots, CDR3 size and DJ length profiles, and Simpson's diversity index were used to evaluate the repertoires. The most abundant DNA sequence in the deep sequencing data was defined as the immunodominant clone. CDR3 amino acid sequences were checked for sharing between subjects and were compared against published repertoires and the VDJdb database. Starting from the raw public reads, TCRdb applied fastp trimming at Q25, assembled clones with MiXCR and retained in-frame beta chains. Rows are combined by CDR3 protein, so each entry shows the most common genes and DNA. These V and J calls originate from TCRdb's pipeline instead of the authors' own analysis. This sample is represented by about 120,000 distinct CDR3 sequences; approximately 36% of them were singletons. Together, the top ten hold approximately 2.6% of the sample.

General study outcomes and caveats: Between patients and healthy controls, no significant difference in CD8+ Simpson's diversity was found (P=0.060). About 29 CD8+ CDR3 sequences were found to be shared between patients and controls, but these sequences appeared to be highly expressed in patients and within the immunodominant clones of the patients.

Patients chosen for sequencing had shown expansion of CD8+CD57+ cells by flow cytometry. All patients had severe acquired aplastic anemia diagnosed by International Study of Aplastic Anemia and Agranulocytosis and Camitta criteria. No therapy had been received by the patients at the time of blood sampling. The study deep-sequenced TCR repertoires of sorted CD4+ and CD8+ blood T cells from severe aplastic anemia patients and healthy subjects. Patients were enrolled under clinicaltrials.gov protocols 00001620, 01623167, 00001397, 00071045, 00081523 and 00961064 in the USA. Ficoll-Paque density gradient centrifugation was used to isolate peripheral blood mononuclear cells. Before DNA extraction, CD4+ and CD8+ T cells were sorted with FACS or magnetic beads. About this clonotype itself: Its specific antigen is unknown. Base qualities were left out, and no much larger clone turns up one base away.

The source of this sequence is a human donor with aplastic anemia. The chain links TRBV7-8 with TRBJ1-2; the best D guess is TRBD1, with 5 bases matching. Sequencing was done on a sample of sorted CD4+, CD8+, or CD8+CD57+ T cells (not recorded which) from PBMCs. The DNA sequence reads TGTGCCAGCAGCTACAGGACGGTTAACTATGGCTACACCTTC. Translated, it gives CASSYRTVNYGYTF.